Sequencing of this TCR beta chain was carried out in a study of OX40 agonist ivuxolimab in advanced cancers. Whole-study results and caveats: Blood T cells, both CD4+ and CD8+, expanded clonally by week 6 at 0.1 to 3.0 mg/kg.

Assay used: immunoSEQ multiplex PCR; TCRdb lists only in-frame clones, some missing. The profile covers 60,000 to 65,000 clones, with 75% to 85% appearing a single time and 0.7% taken by the ten largest. The V gene's germline CDR1 is MNHEY and CDR2 SMNVEV (reference sequence). The CDR3 covers 15 residues. Trimming removed 1 base at V and 5 bases at J, with 14 bases between. The table lists this clone with a few counts. Its matching antigen is unknown. The TCR sequence derives from an adult with an advanced solid tumor such as melanoma, head and neck, liver or kidney cancer. Specimen: CD4+ or CD8+ T cells sorted from blood, collected in a trial of the OX40 agonist ivuxolimab. This sequence joins TRBV27 and TRBJ2-5; D perhaps matches TRBD2 (5 bases). The CDR3 reads CASSLLGGREETQYF. The CDR3 nucleotides read TGTGCCAGCAGTTTATTGGGTGGAAGGGAGGAGACCCAGTACTTC.